This entry describes one T cell receptor beta chain. This record belongs to a study of blood T cell repertoires in COVID-19. At the level of the study: T cells, B-cell-depleted T cells, or PBMCs provided the cDNA or gDNA that served as material.

V was cut by 4 bases and J by 6 bases, with 13 bases left in between. The germline gives CDR1 LGHDT, CDR2 YNNKEL (reference sequence). The CDR3 is 15 amino acids. Sequencing used immunoSEQ multiplex PCR; TCRdb keeps in-frame clones, though not all of them. The table records 130,000 or so clones, approximately 81% of them present only once. The sequencing sample was made of peripheral blood. V and J are TRBV3-1 (or the pseudogene TRBV3-2) and TRBJ1-6, with D possibly matching TRBD1 (6 bases). The source of this sequence is a man between 60 and 75 years old with acute or convalescent COVID-19. CDR3 bases: TGTGCCAGCAGCCGCCTACAGGGCTTTAATTCACCCCTCCACTTT. Translated: CASSRLQGFNSPLHF.